This T cell receptor (beta chain) comes out of a study of PD-1 blockade in classical Hodgkin lymphoma. TCRdb keeps only in-frame clones here, not all; method: immunoSEQ multiplex PCR. The sample has more than 10,000 clones, approximately 91% seen once. The germline V and J ends were trimmed by 5 bases and 0 bases, with 16 bases remaining between them. This CDR3 comprises 17 residues. The V gene's germline CDR1 is MDHEN and CDR2 SYDVKM. The study's findings and limits: The study found complete responders had baseline diversity similar to newly diagnosed patients. According to reports, newly diagnosed patients had lower baseline TCR diversity than healthy donors, and relapsed/refractory patients had lower baseline TCR diversity still.

Each of the patients experienced relapse following autologous stem cell transplantation, and their brentuximab vedotin exposure differed. Note on this clone: Its target is not known.

This sequence was found in a human donor with classical Hodgkin lymphoma. Sequenced here: peripheral blood mononuclear cells (PBMCs), sampled at baseline. The chain combines TRBV28 with TRBJ1-4; D uncertain. The CDR3 sequence: CASSRSPKSATNEKLFF. For the CDR3, the DNA is TGTGCCAGCAGTAGGTCACCCAAGAGTGCAACTAATGAAAAACTGTTTTTT.